The clone carrying this T cell receptor beta chain showed up just a few times. The data were obtained in a study of T cells in Graves' hyperthyroidism and ophthalmopathy. The trim removed 2 bases at V and 8 bases at J, leaving 6 bases unmatched. Looked up from germline, CDR1 is GTSNPN and CDR2 is SVGIG (reference sequence). The CDR3 loop spans 14 amino acids. Amplification of TCR beta CDR3 regions used RNA as the template. The HTBI primer set drove a first-round RT-PCR of the TCR CDR3. In TCRdb, the multiplex PCR reads were re-called with MiXCR into one record per CDR3 protein. The sample yields around 530,000 distinct CDR3 sequences, about a sixth seen once.

The sample was blood. The J gene is TRBJ2-1, the V gene TRBV30, with TRBD2 identical over 10 bases. This clonotype originated in a woman aged 18-29 years with Graves' ophthalmopathy. CDR3 sequence: CAWSISGGADEQFF. The CDR3 DNA reads as TGTGCCTGGAGTATAAGCGGGGGGGCCGATGAGCAGTTCTTC.